In this sample, the clone carrying this TCR beta chain turned up once. This record comes from a study of blood T cell repertoires in COVID-19. Study in general: The United States, Italy and Spain provided the acute and convalescent COVID-19 samples. Nucleic acid was either cDNA or gDNA, and it came from T cells, B-cell-depleted T cells, or PBMCs.

As handled by the study authors: The assay estimated nucleated cells by amplifying reference gene primers. Clones were sequenced by immunoSEQ multiplex PCR, and TCRdb holds only the in-frame ones, with some missing. V, J and clone size are taken as reported in that table, and D and trimming were inferred from the DNA itself. The sample holds about 190,000 clones; around 77% are singletons and the top ten take 15% to 20%. The CDR3 is made up of 16 amino acids. Germline V lookup: CDR1 KGHSH, CDR2 LQKENI. J was trimmed by 0 bases and V by 3 bases; bases with no gene match: 5. The material sequenced was peripheral blood. The TCR originated in a man in his fifties or sixties with active or convalescent COVID-19. This rearrangement joins TRBV18 to TRBJ1-3, with 7 bases matching TRBD1. CDR3 coding DNA: TGTGCCAGCTCACCGTCTACAGGGGACTCTGGAAACACCATATATTTT. Translating it yields CASSPSTGDSGNTIYF.